This T cell receptor beta chain was captured in a study of T cells after posttransplantation cyclophosphamide. General study results and limits: Recipient CMV seropositivity and CMV reactivation strongly tracked TRB clonality.

The CDR3 is 14 amino acids. The germline V gene has CDR1 SGHRS and CDR2 YFSETQ. Trimming removed 0 bases from V and 8 bases from J, with 14 bases in between. Only in-frame clones appear in the TCRdb table, and some are missing; sequencing was by immunoSEQ multiplex PCR. The table records tens of thousands of clones, approximately 87% of them present only once. Cyclophosphamide on days +3 and +4 followed busulfan-fludarabine conditioning and a marrow graft. For this clone: Its specificity is unknown.

The source was PBMCs, collected after allogeneic stem cell transplant with posttransplant cyclophosphamide. The source is a female patient in her 30s who received an allogeneic stem cell transplant from an unrelated donor, was CMV-positive, and had no GVHD. Some T cells may be graft donor cells. V usage is TRBV5-1 and J usage is TRBJ1-2; D is possibly TRBD1 (5 bases). Written as DNA, the CDR3 is TGCGCCAGCAGCTTGGGCCAGGGTGAGAGGGGCTACACCTTC. Translated: CASSLGQGERGYTF.